Below are 10 T cell receptor beta chains sequenced from a single sample in a study of T-cell reconstitution after alpha-beta-depleted transplantation in children (dated by TCRdb to 2016 to 2017). Libraries were built with PCR. Instrument used: Illumina HiSeq 2500. TCR libraries were prepared with molecular barcoding, using unique molecular identifiers to normalize TCRbeta repertoire quantification. The public reads were quality trimmed at Q25 with fastp and then assembled into clones with MiXCR by TCRdb, keeping productive beta chains. Duplicate CDR3 protein sequences are folded into a single record with the most common DNA and genes. This sample is represented by some 300,000 distinct CDR3 sequences; around 10% of them were singletons. Approximately 7.6% of the sample is in the top ten clones. According to the study, the label for this sample's treatment or condition signals: allogeneic hematopoietic cell transplantation with graft depleted of TCRalphabeta T cells and CD19 B cells.

Sequenced material: PBMCs, taken before TCRalphabeta/CD19-depleted stem cell transplant. The receptors shown here come from a boy younger than two with acute myeloid leukemia, due to receive a stem cell transplant.

Comments on this clonotype: A read error may explain this, as a much larger clone is one base away. The gene calls are TRBV3-1 and TRBJ2-5; 10 bases fit TRBD2. The germline V gene has CDR1 LGHDT and CDR2 YNNKEL (reference sequence). CDR3 size: 18 residues. CDR3 amino acids: CASTQDGPELAGRETQYF. Here the CDR3 DNA reads TGTGCCAGCACCCAAGATGGGCCCGAACTAGCGGGGAGGGAGACCCAGTACTTC.

Many counts were recorded for this clonotype. The chain combines TRBV5-1 with TRBJ2-7, with D tentatively TRBD1 (6 bases). CDR3 length equals 15 residues. The germline V gene encodes CDR1 SGHRS and CDR2 YFSETQ. Trimming stripped 4 bases from V and 0 bases from J, with 14 bases between. The CDR3 loop is CASSNGQPSSYEQYF. The DNA for the CDR3 is TGCGCCAGCAGCAACGGACAGCCATCCTCCTACGAGCAGTACTTC.

This clonotype appeared a few times. The V call is TRBV20-1, the J call TRBJ2-7, with D unresolved. Trimming shortened V by 4 bases and J by 4 bases, and 8 bases separated the two germline ends. There are 11 residues in the CDR3. CDR1 and CDR2 (germline): DFQATT, SNEGSKA (reference sequence). The CDR3 nucleotides read TGCAGTGCTATAAGACGGTACGAGCAGTACTTC. Translated, it gives CSAIRRYEQYF.

This clonotype was recorded at least ten times. The CDR3 protein is CAWSVFSYTGELFF. The CDR3 DNA follows: TGTGCCTGGAGTGTATTCAGCTACACCGGGGAGCTGTTTTTT. The genes are TRBV30 and TRBJ2-2; D gene ambiguous. Germline CDR1 GTSNPN, CDR2 SVGIG (reference sequence). CDR3 length: 14 residues. Trimming removed 0 bases from V and 3 bases from J, with 8 bases in between.

This clonotype showed up just a few times. The gene calls are TRBV18 and TRBJ2-5, with 7 nucleotides matching TRBD1. V trimming: 4 bases; J trimming: 3 bases; junction bases outside the gene matches: 8. CDR1 and CDR2 from the germline V gene are KGHSH and LQKENI. The CDR3 extends over 15 amino acids. The CDR3 bases are TGTGCCAGCTCACTATCAGGGACAGAAAAAGAGACCCAGTACTTC. Translating gives CASSLSGTEKETQYF. The full variable domain, with the rest looked up from reference TRBV18 and TRBJ2-5, is NAGVMQNPRHLVRRRGQEARLRCSPMKGHSHVYWYRQLPEEGLKFMVYLQKENIIDESGMPKERFSAEFPKEGPSILRIQQVVRGDSAAYFCASSLSGTEKETQYFGPGTRLLVL.

For this clonotype: The CDR3 ends on some other residue instead of the conserved phenylalanine or tryptophan, so this is likely a read error. The V call is TRBV28, the J call TRBJ2-5; TRBD1 might be the D (6 bases). The CDR3 is 14 residues long. Germline V CDR1 and CDR2: MDHEN, SYDVKM. V dropped 3 bases and J dropped 5 bases, with 13 bases sitting between them. The CDR3: CASSFWTEGETQYV. For the CDR3, the DNA is TGTGCCAGCAGTTTCTGGACAGAGGGGGAGACCCAGTACGTC.

In the case of this clonotype: This may be a read error: a much more frequent sequence differs by one nucleotide. The V gene is TRBV5-1, the J gene TRBJ2-7; unclear D gene. CDR1 SGHRS and CDR2 YFSETQ come from the germline V gene. The CDR3 has 13 residues. The CDR3 here is CASSPGLTYEHYF. The CDR3 DNA is TGCGCCAGCAGCCCGGGCTTAACCTACGAGCACTACTTC. Full variable domain (outside the CDR3, taken from reference TRBV5-1 and TRBJ2-7): KAGVTQTPRYLIKTRGQQVTLSCSPISGHRSVSWYQQTPGQGLQFLFEYFSETQRNKGNFPGRFSGRQFSNSRSEMNVSTLELGDSALYLCASSPGLTYEHYFGPGTRLTVT.

This clonotype was observed many times. The chain couples TRBV20-1 to TRBJ2-2; 7 bases are a match to TRBD1. The V gene's germline CDR1 is DFQATT and CDR2 SNEGSKA (reference sequence). V lost 5 bases and J lost 1; bases outside the gene matches: 4. CDR3 length equals 14 residues. The CDR3 region is CSAPRGRNTGELFF. The DNA for the CDR3 is TGCAGTGCTCCCAGGGGGAGGAACACCGGGGAGCTGTTTTTT.

To note about this clonotype: A clone one base away is much larger, so this may be a read error. This sequence joins TRBV11-2 and TRBJ2-3; 7 nucleotides align to TRBD2. Looked up from germline, CDR1 is SGHAT and CDR2 is FQNNGV. This CDR3 contains 21 residues. J was trimmed by 2 bases and V by 1 base; bases with no gene match: 21. CDR3 sequence: CASSLVPGRGVPRPTTDTQYF. DNA of the CDR3: TGTGCCAGCAGCTTAGTTCCCGGCCGGGGGGTTCCGCGCCCAACCACAGATACGCAGTATTTT. The full variable domain, completed using reference TRBV11-2 and TRBJ2-3, is EAGVAQSPRYKIIEKRQSVAFWCNPISGHATLYWYQQILGQGPKLLIQFQNNGVVDDSQLPKDRFSAERLKGVDSTLKIQPAKLEDSAVYLCASSLVPGRGVPRPTTDTQYFGPGTRLTVL.

The rearrangement links TRBV4-3 to TRBJ1-5; tentative D call: TRBD1 (5 bases). Germline loops: CDR1 LGHNA, CDR2 YSLEER. V shed 0 bases and J shed 5 bases, with 17 bases lying between them. The CDR3 loop spans 17 amino acids. DNA for the CDR3: TGCGCCAGCAGCCAAGATCTTTTGGGGGTTGGGGATCAGCCCCAGCATTTT. It translates to CASSQDLLGVGDQPQHF.